This is a list of T cell receptor beta chains from one sample in a study of shared clonotypes between healthy human individuals. Clones were read by immunoSEQ multiplex PCR, and TCRdb kept only the in-frame ones, dropping some. The sample has about 2.1 million clones; 93% are singletons. Material for sequencing was naive CD8+ T cells from PBMCs. Receptors originate from a man aged 18-30 years in good health. Some clones in this sample may be carry-over from other donors' samples. Both conserved end residues are trimmed from each CDR3. Each record gives: CDR3 length, V gene, J gene, CDR3 protein.

len: 12
v_gene: TRBV27
j_gene: TRBJ1-2
CDR3aa: ASAGIGASYGYT

len: 12
v_gene: TRBV19
j_gene: TRBJ2-1
CDR3aa: ASSFNRDFDEQF

len: 16
v_gene: TRBV4-2
j_gene: TRBJ2-7
CDR3aa: ASSQEGPSGVVSYEQY

len: 13
v_gene: TRBV5-1
j_gene: TRBJ1-1
CDR3aa: ASSVFTGKGTEAF

len: 11
v_gene: TRBV2
j_gene: TRBJ2-4
CDR3aa: ASRPKYFSIQY

len: 14
v_gene: TRBV4-1
j_gene: TRBJ1-1
CDR3aa: ASSPYSAELNTEAF

len: 11
v_gene: TRBV5-1
j_gene: TRBJ2-7
CDR3aa: ASSLAPTYEQY

len: 15
v_gene: TRBV10-2
j_gene: TRBJ2-1
CDR3aa: ASQSRVAGSAYNEQF

len: 13
v_gene: TRBV27
j_gene: TRBJ2-7
CDR3aa: ASSLPGTATYEQY

len: 12
v_gene: TRBV19
j_gene: TRBJ2-4
CDR3aa: ASSIGEGINIQY